This T cell receptor beta chain was recovered during a study of CD8+ T cells in alopecia areata. Extraction of RNA preceded its reverse transcription into cDNA, which served as the sequencing template. Assay: immunoSEQ multiplex PCR; the TCRdb copy retains only in-frame clones and omits some. The sample includes 140,000 to 150,000 clones, around 50% of them seen just once. Treatment: oral pan-JAK inhibitor, 5-10 mg twice daily. Researchers took lesional scalp punch biopsies and peripheral blood from people who were alopecia areata patients. This CDR3 comprises 15 residues. Germline V gene lookup returns CDR1 SGHDT and CDR2 YYEEEE. V shed 4 bases and J shed 5 bases, with 16 bases lying between them. Findings and caveats of the study: Tofacitinib significantly brought down scalp clonality and expanded CD8+ clones among top 100. Persistence of many expanded lesional clones was seen in scalp and blood during tofacitinib. Clonality was higher in lesional than normal scalp, especially in alopecia totalis/universalis.

This clone came up a few times. Antigen: not known. This receptor was taken from a human donor with alopecia areata. Sequenced material: CD8+ T cells sorted from blood, taken at week 4, from a patient treated with tofacitinib. The rearrangement joins TRBV5-6 to TRBJ2-1; a weak D match, TRBD1 (5 bases). The CDR3 spells CASSLRVGPNNEQFF. The DNA of the CDR3 is TGTGCCAGCAGCCTACGTGTGGGGCCGAACAATGAGCAGTTCTTC.